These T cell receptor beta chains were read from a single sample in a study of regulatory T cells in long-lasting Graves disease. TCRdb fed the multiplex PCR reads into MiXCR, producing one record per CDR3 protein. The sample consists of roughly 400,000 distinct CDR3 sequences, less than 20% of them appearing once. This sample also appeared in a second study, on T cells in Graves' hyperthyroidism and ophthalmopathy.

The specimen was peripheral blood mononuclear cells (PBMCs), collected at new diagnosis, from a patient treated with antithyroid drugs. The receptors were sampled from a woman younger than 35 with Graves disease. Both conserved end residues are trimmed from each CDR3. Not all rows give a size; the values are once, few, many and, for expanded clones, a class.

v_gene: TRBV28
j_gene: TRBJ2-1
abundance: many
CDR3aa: ASSLDTGLPYNEQF

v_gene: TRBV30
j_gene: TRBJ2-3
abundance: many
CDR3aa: AWSGGVDTQY

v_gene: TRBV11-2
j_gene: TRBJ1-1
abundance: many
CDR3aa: ASSRDRNTEAF

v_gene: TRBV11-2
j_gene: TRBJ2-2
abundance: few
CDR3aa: ASSRGTLFTGELF

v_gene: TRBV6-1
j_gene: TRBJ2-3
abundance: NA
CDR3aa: ASTRDRANTDTQY

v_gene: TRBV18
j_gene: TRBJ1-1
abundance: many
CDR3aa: ASSPGVDTEAF

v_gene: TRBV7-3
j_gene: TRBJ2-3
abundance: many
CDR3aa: ASSLLAETDTQY

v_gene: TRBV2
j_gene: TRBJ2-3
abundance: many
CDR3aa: ASSDSVTSTDTQY

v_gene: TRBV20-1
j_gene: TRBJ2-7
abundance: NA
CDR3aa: SAIPDRVEQY

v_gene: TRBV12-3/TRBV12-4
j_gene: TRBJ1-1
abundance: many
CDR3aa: ASSLSGANTEAF

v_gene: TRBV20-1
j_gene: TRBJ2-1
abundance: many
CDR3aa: SATRASGRGYNEQF

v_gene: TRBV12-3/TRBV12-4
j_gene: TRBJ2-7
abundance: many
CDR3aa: ASIPGIEQY

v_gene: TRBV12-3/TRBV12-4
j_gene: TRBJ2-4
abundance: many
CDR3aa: ASASAWEAKNIQY

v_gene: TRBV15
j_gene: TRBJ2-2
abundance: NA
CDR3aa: ATSRDLANTGELF

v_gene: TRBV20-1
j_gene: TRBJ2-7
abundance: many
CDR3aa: SAPGLAGGEQY

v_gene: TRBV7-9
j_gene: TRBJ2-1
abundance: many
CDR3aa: ASSSPGGEQF

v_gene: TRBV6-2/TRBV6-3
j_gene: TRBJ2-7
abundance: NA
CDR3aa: ASSERAGGRNEQY

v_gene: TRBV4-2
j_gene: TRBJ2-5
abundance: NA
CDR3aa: ASSQAGVQREQETQY

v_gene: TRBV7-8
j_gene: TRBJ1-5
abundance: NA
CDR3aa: ASSLATGYQPQH

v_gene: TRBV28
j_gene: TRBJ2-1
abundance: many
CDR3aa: ASSFSPRTSGGNEQF

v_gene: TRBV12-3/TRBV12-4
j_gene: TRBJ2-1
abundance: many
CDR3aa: ASTPMEGEDEQF

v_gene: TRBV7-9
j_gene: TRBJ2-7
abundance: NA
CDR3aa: ASSPGRLAGGSYEQY

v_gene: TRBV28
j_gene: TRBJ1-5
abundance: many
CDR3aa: ASRFLSGGGYSIQPQH

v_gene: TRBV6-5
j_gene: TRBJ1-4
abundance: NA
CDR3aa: ASSYSGGNEKLF

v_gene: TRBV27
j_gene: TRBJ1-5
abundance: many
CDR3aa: ASSLVGHQPQH

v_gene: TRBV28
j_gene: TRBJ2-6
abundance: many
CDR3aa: ASSLGQGSSGANVLT

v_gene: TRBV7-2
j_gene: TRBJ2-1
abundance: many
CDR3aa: ASSSGTSGRYEQF

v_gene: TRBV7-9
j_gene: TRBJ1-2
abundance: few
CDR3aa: ASSLAAGGDYGYT

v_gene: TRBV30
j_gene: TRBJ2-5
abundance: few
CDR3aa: AWSSRGLGIGETQY

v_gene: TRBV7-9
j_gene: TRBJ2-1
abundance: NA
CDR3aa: ASSLIPGLAGNNEQF

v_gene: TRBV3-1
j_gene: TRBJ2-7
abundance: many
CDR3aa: ASSQERGRGAFFSYEQY

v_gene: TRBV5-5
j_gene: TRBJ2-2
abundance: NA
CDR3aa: ASSMTSAGELF

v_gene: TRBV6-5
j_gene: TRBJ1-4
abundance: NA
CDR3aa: ASSYHRTGGPNEKLF

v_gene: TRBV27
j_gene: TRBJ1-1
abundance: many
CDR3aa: ASSLSPPGQAWSNTEAF

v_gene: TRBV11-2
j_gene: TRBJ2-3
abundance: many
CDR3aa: ASSRFGAGVTDTQY

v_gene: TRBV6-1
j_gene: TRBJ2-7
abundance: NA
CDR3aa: ASSRTETSPMPNEQY

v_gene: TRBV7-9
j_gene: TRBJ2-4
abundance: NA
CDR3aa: ASSLTELARNIQY

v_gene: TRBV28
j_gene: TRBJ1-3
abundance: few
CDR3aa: ASSFTQAGLDTIY

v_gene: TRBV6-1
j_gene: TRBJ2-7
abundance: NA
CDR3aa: ASGTSGRGEQY

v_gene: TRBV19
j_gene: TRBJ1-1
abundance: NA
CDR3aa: ASSIDRELNTEAF

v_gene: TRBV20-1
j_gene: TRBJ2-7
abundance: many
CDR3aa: SAREFRGTSHKDEQY

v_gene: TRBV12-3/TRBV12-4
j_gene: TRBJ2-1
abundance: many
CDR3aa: ASSTSIKPVHNEQF

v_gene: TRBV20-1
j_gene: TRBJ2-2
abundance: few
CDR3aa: SVLGLAGGELF

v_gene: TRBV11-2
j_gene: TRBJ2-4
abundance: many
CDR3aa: ASAFAKNIQY

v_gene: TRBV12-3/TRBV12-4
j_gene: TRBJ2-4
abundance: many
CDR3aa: ASSPASGRVVNIQY

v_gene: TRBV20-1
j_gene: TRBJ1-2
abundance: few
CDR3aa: SARQGAYGYT

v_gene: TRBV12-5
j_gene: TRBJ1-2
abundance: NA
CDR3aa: ASGLTRGRDSSGYT

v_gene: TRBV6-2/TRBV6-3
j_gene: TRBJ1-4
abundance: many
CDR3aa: ASSYGSDEKLF

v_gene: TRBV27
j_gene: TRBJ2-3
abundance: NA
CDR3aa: ASSSMTRPTDTQY

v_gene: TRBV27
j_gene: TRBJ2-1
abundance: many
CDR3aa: ASSLNYNEQF

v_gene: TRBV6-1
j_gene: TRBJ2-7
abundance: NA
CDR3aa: ASSPGGAMLAYEQY

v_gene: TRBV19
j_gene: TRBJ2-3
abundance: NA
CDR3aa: ASSPDTPGRDTQY

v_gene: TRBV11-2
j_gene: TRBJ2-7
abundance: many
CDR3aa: ASSLQRGTGGTEQY